The source of this T cell receptor (beta chain) is a study of shared clonotypes between healthy human individuals. CDR3 length equals 17 residues. V was clipped by 7 bases and J by 2 bases, with 22 bases between them. Germline assignment: CDR1 SGDLS and CDR2 YYNGEE. The repertoire was sequenced with immunoSEQ multiplex PCR; TCRdb's copy has only in-frame clones and lacks some. The sample has millions of clones, roughly 95% seen once. This receptor was taken from a man between 18 and 35 years old in good health. What was sequenced was naive CD4+ T cells sorted from blood. Subset reported: CD45RA+ positively selected. The chain has TRBV9 and TRBJ1-5; no clear D gene. CDR3 residues: CASSFRRQRDGNQPQHF. In nucleotides, the CDR3 is TGTGCCAGCTCATTCCGACGCCAGCGGGATGGCAATCAGCCCCAGCATTTT.